The TCR beta chain under discussion was sequenced for a study of T cell responses to AZD1222 COVID-19 vaccine. General observations from the study: Donors skewed white British and female; clonal diversity was possibly underestimated. Spike was spanned by vaccine-associated CD4 TCRs, which were dominant at 160-218 and 743-854. Spike-specific TCR depth and breadth grew after two AZD1222 doses. Nearly half of the spike-specific TCRs reportedly recognize variant regions that carry no mutations.

A note on this clone: Its antigen is not identified.

Trimming stripped 3 bases from V and 0 bases from J, with 14 bases between. The germline V gene has CDR1 MNHEY and CDR2 SVGEGT. The CDR3 spans 16 residues. Produced via immunoSEQ multiplex PCR; TCRdb's table is partial and in-frame only. The sample shows 150,000 or so clones, about 90% of them seen only once. The sample was peripheral blood, taken on day 0 of AZD1222 vaccination. This clonotype was obtained from an adult in good health. V gene TRBV6-2 or TRBV6-3 combines with J gene TRBJ1-1; tentative D call: TRBD1 (5 bases). The CDR3 here is CASSYRPGSMNTEAFF. CDR3 nucleotides: TGTGCCAGCAGTTATAGACCAGGGTCGATGAACACTGAAGCTTTCTTT.